The present T cell receptor beta chain was sequenced within a study of blood T cell repertoires in COVID-19. Study-wide context: The analysed material was cDNA or gDNA that came from T cells, B-cell-depleted T cells, or PBMCs.

Original methodology: Counts of nucleated cells, estimated from reference gene primer amplification, were obtained. Data came from immunoSEQ multiplex PCR; TCRdb stores just in-frame clones and leaves some out. V, J and clone size reflect that table, while D and trimming were determined from the DNA. The profile shows about 70,000 clones, about 90% of them singletons. Sequencing was carried out using peripheral blood. The origin of this receptor is a man aged 50-59 years with active COVID-19.

CDR3 DNA sequence: TGTGCCAGCAGTTACTCAGGCGGTCCTCTGCTCTACACCTTC. Translation: CASSYSGGPLLYTF. This chain uses TRBV6-2 or TRBV6-3 with TRBJ1-2; D not resolved. The CDR3 covers 14 residues. Deletions cut 0 bases from V and 10 bases from J, with 15 bases between. Germline CDR1 is MNHEY and CDR2 is SVGEGT.